The 4 T cell receptor beta chains reported below all come from one sample, sequenced in a study of T cells in Graves' hyperthyroidism and ophthalmopathy. Amplification of TCR beta CDR3 regions used RNA as the template. An initial round of RT-PCR targeting the TCR CDR3 relied on the HTBI primer set. MiXCR, applied by TCRdb to the multiplex PCR reads, yields one record per CDR3 protein. The table shows about 420,000 distinct CDR3 sequences, with approximately 14% occurring only once. Sequenced input: blood. Receptors originate from a woman aged 18-29 years with Graves' hyperthyroidism.

This clonotype was recorded many times. This chain links TRBV5-1 with TRBJ2-5; 8 nucleotides line up with TRBD2. V was pared by 6 bases and J by 2 bases, with 9 bases of the junction left unmatched. The CDR3 runs to 15 residues. CDR1 is SGHRS and CDR2 is YFSETQ in the germline V gene. The CDR3 coding sequence is TGCGCCAGCAAGGGCGCAGCGGGAGTGCAAGAGACCCAGTACTTC. This gives the protein CASKGAAGVQETQYF.

This clonotype was counted many times. The rearrangement links TRBV5-1 to TRBJ1-1; D is unresolved. V lost 0 bases and J 3 bases, leaving 6 bases between the germline ends. The CDR3 loop spans 13 amino acids. Germline CDR1 and CDR2: SGHRS and YFSETQ. The CDR3 spells CASSLESDTEAFF. As DNA, the CDR3 is TGCGCCAGCAGCTTGGAGTCGGACACTGAAGCTTTCTTT. Full variable domain (outside the CDR3, taken from reference TRBV5-1 and TRBJ1-1): KAGVTQTPRYLIKTRGQQVTLSCSPISGHRSVSWYQQTPGQGLQFLFEYFSETQRNKGNFPGRFSGRQFSNSRSEMNVSTLELGDSALYLCASSLESDTEAFFGQGTRLTVV.

The J gene is TRBJ2-7, the V gene TRBV7-2; D is possibly TRBD1 (6 bases). Germline CDR1 reads SGHTA; CDR2 reads FQGNSA. The CDR3 spans 16 residues. The V gene lost 6 bases and the J gene lost 2 bases, with 20 bases spanning the gap. CDR3 bases: TGTGCCAGCAGTCATCCGGGCTGGACAGATGCCTACGAGCAGTACTTC. As protein: CASSHPGWTDAYEQYF.

This clonotype was seen only a few times. The V call is TRBV6-7, the J call TRBJ1-2; 8 nucleotides agree with TRBD1. TRBV6-7 is an ORF, and what it does is uncertain. The CDR3 runs to 18 residues. Trimming at V came to 8 bases and at J to 2 bases, leaving 19 bases not matched to a gene. The CDR3 DNA reads as TGTGCCAGCGTCGCCATCAGGGGGCAGGGGCAAACAAACTATGGCTACACCTTC. It specifies CASVAIRGQGQTNYGYTF.